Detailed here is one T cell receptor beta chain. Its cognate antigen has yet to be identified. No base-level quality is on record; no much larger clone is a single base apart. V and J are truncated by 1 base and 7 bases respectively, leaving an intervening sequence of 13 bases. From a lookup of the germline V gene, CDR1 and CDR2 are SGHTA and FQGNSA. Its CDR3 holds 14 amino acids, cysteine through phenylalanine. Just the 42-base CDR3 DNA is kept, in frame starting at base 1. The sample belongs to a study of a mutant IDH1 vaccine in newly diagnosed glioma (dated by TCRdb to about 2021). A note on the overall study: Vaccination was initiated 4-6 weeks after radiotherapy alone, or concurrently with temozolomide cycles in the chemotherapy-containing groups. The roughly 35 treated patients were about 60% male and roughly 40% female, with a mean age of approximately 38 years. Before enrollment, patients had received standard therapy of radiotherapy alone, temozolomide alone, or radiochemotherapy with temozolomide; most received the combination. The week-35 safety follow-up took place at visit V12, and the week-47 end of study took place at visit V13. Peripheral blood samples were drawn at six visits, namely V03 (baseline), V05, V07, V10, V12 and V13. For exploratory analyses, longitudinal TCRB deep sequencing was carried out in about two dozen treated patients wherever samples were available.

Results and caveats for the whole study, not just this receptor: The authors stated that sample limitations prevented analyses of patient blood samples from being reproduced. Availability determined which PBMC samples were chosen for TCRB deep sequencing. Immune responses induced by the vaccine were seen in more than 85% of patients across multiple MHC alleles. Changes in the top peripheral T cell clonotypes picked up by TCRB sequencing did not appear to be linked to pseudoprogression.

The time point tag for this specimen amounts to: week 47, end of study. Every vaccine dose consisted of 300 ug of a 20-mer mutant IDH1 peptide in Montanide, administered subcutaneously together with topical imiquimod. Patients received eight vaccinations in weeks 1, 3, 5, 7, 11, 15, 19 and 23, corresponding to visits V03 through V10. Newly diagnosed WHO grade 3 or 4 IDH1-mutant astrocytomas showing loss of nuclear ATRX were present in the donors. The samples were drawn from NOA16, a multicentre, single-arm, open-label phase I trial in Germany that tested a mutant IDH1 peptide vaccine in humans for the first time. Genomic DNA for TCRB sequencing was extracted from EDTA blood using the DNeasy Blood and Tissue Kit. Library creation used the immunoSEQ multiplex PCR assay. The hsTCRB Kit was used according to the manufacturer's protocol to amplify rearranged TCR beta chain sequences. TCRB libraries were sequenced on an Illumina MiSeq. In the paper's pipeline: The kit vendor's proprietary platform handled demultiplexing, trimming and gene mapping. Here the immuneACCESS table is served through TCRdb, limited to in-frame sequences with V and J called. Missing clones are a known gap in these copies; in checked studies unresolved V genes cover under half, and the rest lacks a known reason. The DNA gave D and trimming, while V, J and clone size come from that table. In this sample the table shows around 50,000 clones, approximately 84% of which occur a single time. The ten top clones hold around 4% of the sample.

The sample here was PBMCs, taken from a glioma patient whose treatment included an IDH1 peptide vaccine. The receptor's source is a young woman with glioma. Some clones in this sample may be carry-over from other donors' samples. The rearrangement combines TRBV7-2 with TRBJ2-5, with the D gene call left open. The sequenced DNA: TGTGCCAGCAGCTTAGGAGAGACCCTTGGGACCCAGTACTTC. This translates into CASSLGETLGTQYF. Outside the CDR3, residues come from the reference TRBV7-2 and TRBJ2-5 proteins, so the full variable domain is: GAGVSQSPSNKVTEKGKDVELRCDPISGHTALYWYRQSLGQGLEFLIYFQGNSAPDKSGLPSDRFSAERTGGSVSTLTIQRTQQEDSAVYLCASSLGETLGTQYFGPGTRLLVL.